This T cell receptor beta chain was observed in a study of control samples from healthy donors and cancer patients (TCRdb year 2020). Libraries were constructed by the immunoSEQ multiplex PCR assay. As stored in TCRdb, this immuneACCESS dataset retains in-frame rearrangements with V and J assigned. A fraction of the clones does not appear; measured against another copy, unresolved V genes explain less than half of the discrepancy, and the remainder lacks a known reason. The sample has around 150,000 clones on record, around 88% of them singletons. About 1.8% of the sample goes to the ten largest clones. For this clone: It has no known antigen specificity. Base qualities are not recorded, but no much larger clone differs from it by a single base.

From its cysteine to its phenylalanine, the CDR3 spans 13 amino acids. The retained sequence is limited to the CDR3, 39 bases, with the frame set at the first base. CDR1 and CDR2, per the germline V gene (reference sequence), are LNHDA and SQIVND. V sheds 10 bases and J sheds 4 bases, leaving 16 bases between their ends. This sequence originates from a young man in good health. The material sequenced was blood. Recombination connected TRBV19 to TRBJ1-1; the D gene is perhaps TRBD1, on 5 matching bases. The base sequence is TGTGCCACCCGCTGGCCCGGGGGCACTGAAGCTTTCTTT. It translates as CATRWPGGTEAFF.